Below are 5 T cell receptor beta chains sequenced from a single sample in a study of cytomegalovirus exposure and HLA in healthy donors. Using immunoSEQ multiplex PCR, the repertoire was profiled, and TCRdb retains in-frame clones only, with some absent. This sample has some 200,000 clones, with roughly 80% found just once. The sequencing sample was made of PBMCs. The receptors originated from a woman aged 18-29 years in good health and CMV-seropositive.

V usage is TRBV7-2 and J usage is TRBJ2-5, with TRBD2 matching 8 bases. V shed 2 bases and J 9 bases; nucleotides not matched to a gene: 11. There are 15 residues in the CDR3. Germline CDR1 and CDR2: SGHTA and FQGNSA. CDR3 sequence (DNA): TGTGCCAGCAGCTTAAGCGGGGGCCTAAAGTTGCCCCAGTACTTC. This sequence encodes CASSLSGGLKLPQYF. Supplemented by reference TRBV7-2 and TRBJ2-5, the full variable domain reads GAGVSQSPSNKVTEKGKDVELRCDPISGHTALYWYRQSLGQGLEFLIYFQGNSAPDKSGLPSDRFSAERTGGSVSTLTIQRTQQEDSAVYLCASSLSGGLKLPQYFGPGTRLLVL.

This chain uses TRBV6-5 with TRBJ1-2; 8 bases fit TRBD1. Germline CDR1 MNHEY, CDR2 SVGAGI. V dropped 2 bases and J dropped 8; count of bases not matched to a gene: 10. The CDR3 runs to 15 residues. CDR3 in amino acids: CASSYGDQGAQGYTF. The CDR3 bases are TGTGCCAGCAGTTACGGCGATCAGGGGGCGCAGGGCTACACCTTC.

The chain links TRBV18 to TRBJ2-3; no firm D call. Looked up from germline, CDR1 is KGHSH and CDR2 is LQKENI. V shed 2 bases and J shed 2 bases, with 8 bases lying between them. There are 14 residues in the CDR3. The CDR3: CASSPALITDTQYF. The DNA for the CDR3 is TGTGCCAGCTCACCAGCACTAATCACAGATACGCAGTATTTT.

DNA for the CDR3: TGTGCCAGTAGTATAGATGCGGGGACTGGCTACACCTTC. Its protein product is CASSIDAGTGYTF. The chain is built from TRBV19 and TRBJ1-2; D perhaps matches TRBD1 (5 bases). CDR3 length: 13 residues. Between the trimmed V and J ends, which lost 0 bases and 7 bases, there was a span of 9 bases. The V gene's germline CDR1 is LNHDA and CDR2 SQIVND (reference sequence).

The CDR3 loop reads CASSLVGYLDYEQYF. The DNA for the CDR3 is TGTGCCAGCAGCTTAGTGGGCTATTTGGACTACGAGCAGTACTTC. The chain uses TRBV11-2 and TRBJ2-7; no firm D call. Germline loops: CDR1 SGHAT, CDR2 FQNNGV. This CDR3 has 15 amino acids. The V end was cut by 1 base, the J end by 3 bases, with 13 bases between.